This entry lists 29 T cell receptor beta chains sequenced from one sample in a study of cytomegalovirus exposure and HLA in healthy donors. PCR primers comprised 60 Vbeta and 13 Jbeta primers. Using immunoSEQ multiplex PCR, the repertoire was profiled, and TCRdb retains in-frame clones only, with some absent. The sample holds about 180,000 clones; approximately 80% are singletons and the top ten take around 7.3%. What was sequenced was PBMCs. Source of these receptors: a young man in good health and CMV-seropositive.

The chain carries TRBV15 and TRBJ1-1, with D possibly matching TRBD1 (6 bases). V lost 0 bases and J lost 10, with 12 bases in between. From germline, CDR1 is LNHNV and CDR2 YYDKDF (reference sequence). This CDR3 has 13 amino acids. CDR3 nucleotide sequence: TGTGCCACCAGCAGAGATGGGGGGGCTGGAGCTTTCTTT. It is translated as CATSRDGGAGAFF. Looking up the rest from reference TRBV15 and TRBJ1-1 gives the full variable domain: DAMVIQNPRYQVTQFGKPVTLSCSQTLNHNVMYWYQQKSSQAPKLLFHYYDKDFNNEADTPDNFQSRRPNTSFCFLDIRSPGLGDTAMYLCATSRDGGAGAFFGQGTRLTVV.

The V call is TRBV7-2, the J call TRBJ1-4; the D is unclear. Deletions cut 0 bases from V and 8 bases from J, with 19 bases between. Germline loops: CDR1 SGHTA, CDR2 FQGNSA. The CDR3 extends over 17 amino acids. The CDR3 coding sequence is TGTGCCAGCAGCTTAGCGGTCCGGGGAACCCTCGGAGAAAAACTGTTTTTT. Translating it yields CASSLAVRGTLGEKLFF.

This clone was picked up one time. V and J are TRBV4-1 and TRBJ2-1; 10 bases fit TRBD2. The V segment lost 0 bases and the J segment 8 bases; nucleotides outside the gene matches: 7. CDR1 MGHRA and CDR2 YSYEKL come from the germline V gene. The CDR3 length is 16 residues. CDR3 coding DNA: TGCGCCAGCAGCCAAGACCCCAGCGGGAGGGTCGATGAGCAGTTCTTC. Translation: CASSQDPSGRVDEQFF.

This chain links TRBV13 with TRBJ2-7; D ambiguous. V was cut by 2 bases and J by 1 base, with 12 bases left in between. This CDR3 has 15 residues. Germline CDR1 is PRHDT and CDR2 is FYEKMQ (reference sequence). The CDR3, as DNA: TGTGCCAGCAGCTTAACGTCGACTCCTTCCTACGAGCAGTACTTC. It encodes CASSLTSTPSYEQYF.

This chain connects TRBV6-5 to TRBJ1-2; 8 bases are shared with TRBD1. CDR1 MNHEY and CDR2 SVGAGI come from the germline V gene. The CDR3 runs 14 residues. J gave up 5 bases and V 5 bases, and 7 bases lay outside the gene matches. CDR3 amino acids: CASSPDRDGYGYTF. CDR3 nucleotides: TGTGCCAGCAGTCCGGACAGGGATGGGTATGGCTACACCTTC.

This clone was picked up one time. The chain uses TRBV6-1 and TRBJ1-3; no definite D call. CDR3 length: 12 residues. The V gene's germline CDR1 is MNHNS and CDR2 SASEGT. The V end lost 3 bases, the J end lost 4 bases, and 4 bases lay between the germline ends. CDR3 DNA: TGTGCCAGCAGTGATGTAGGAAACACCATATATTTT. Protein product: CASSDVGNTIYF.

The rearrangement uses TRBV5-5 and TRBJ2-1; D is uncertain. Deletions cut 5 bases from V and 8 bases from J, with 11 bases between. The CDR3 is 12 amino acids. From germline, CDR1 is SGHKS and CDR2 YYEKEE (reference sequence). Written as DNA, the CDR3 is TGTGCCAGCAGTATGACGAGCGATGAGCAGTTCTTC. The encoded protein is CASSMTSDEQFF.

V usage is TRBV4-1 and J usage is TRBJ2-5; D is tentatively TRBD1 or TRBD2 (9 bases each). The germline V and J ends were trimmed by 4 bases and 5 bases, with 38 bases remaining between them. Germline values: CDR1 MGHRA, CDR2 YSYEKL. The CDR3 covers 22 residues. The CDR3 DNA reads TGCGCCAGCAGCCGAGGACAGGGGTTAGGGGCTAGCGGGGCCCCCTTTCAGGAGACCCAGTACTTC. This translates into CASSRGQGLGASGAPFQETQYF.

The rearrangement links TRBV19 to TRBJ2-3; TRBD2 agrees at 11 bases. Germline CDR1 is LNHDA and CDR2 is SQIVND (reference sequence). The J segment lost 3 bases and the V segment lost 9 bases, leaving 8 bases of the junction unmatched. This CDR3 has 15 residues. CDR3 DNA sequence: TGTGCCAGCAAGACTAGCGGGGCGGAAACAGATACGCAGTATTTT. Its translation: CASKTSGAETDTQYF. Full variable domain (rest looked up from reference TRBV19 and TRBJ2-3): DGGITQSPKYLFRKEGQNVTLSCEQNLNHDAMYWYRQDPGQGLRLIYYSQIVNDFQKGDIAEGYSVSREKKESFPLTVTSAQKNPTAFYLCASKTSGAETDTQYFGPGTRLTVL.

The rearrangement joins TRBV6-5 to TRBJ2-2, with TRBD1 identical over 10 bases. Losses at the gene ends were 4 bases for V and 6 bases for J; bases not matched to a gene: 5. Germline V gene lookup returns CDR1 MNHEY and CDR2 SVGAGI. The CDR3 loop spans 15 amino acids. The CDR3 spells CASSSGQGVSGELFF. CDR3 nucleotide sequence: TGTGCCAGCAGTTCCGGACAGGGGGTGTCCGGGGAGCTGTTTTTT.

V and J are TRBV6-1 and TRBJ1-2, with 7 positions matching TRBD1. This CDR3 has 14 amino acids. Germline CDR1 is MNHNS and CDR2 is SASEGT. The junction had 4 bases not matched to a gene; V was cut back by 4 bases and J by 2 bases. The CDR3 nucleotides are TGTGCCAGCAGTGCTACAGGGGCCAACTATGGCTACACCTTC. It encodes CASSATGANYGYTF.

This chain connects TRBV19 to TRBJ2-7, with 12 bases matching TRBD1. The CDR3 runs to 15 residues. V was clipped by 1 base and J by 5 bases; unmatched bases: 3. The V gene's germline CDR1 is LNHDA and CDR2 SQIVND (reference sequence). The CDR3, as DNA: TGTGCCAGTAGTATAGGGGACAGGGGGCTCGACGAGCAGTACTTC. Translating gives CASSIGDRGLDEQYF.

The count of this clone is one. The J gene is TRBJ2-3, the V gene TRBV5-1, with 11 bases aligning to TRBD2. The CDR3 extends over 18 amino acids. Germline loops: CDR1 SGHRS, CDR2 YFSETQ. With V trimmed by 0 bases and J by 0 bases, 6 bases remained unmatched. CDR3 loop: CASSLVASGGSSTDTQYF. The DNA for the CDR3 is TGCGCCAGCAGCTTGGTCGCTAGCGGGGGGTCTAGCACAGATACGCAGTATTTT.

The chain employs TRBV2 and TRBJ1-5; 10 positions match TRBD1. J gave up 8 bases and V 7 bases, and 5 bases lay outside the gene matches. The V gene's germline CDR1 is SNHLY and CDR2 FYNNEI. The CDR3 sequence is 13 residues long. The chain's CDR3 is CASTGQGIEPQHF. In nucleotides, the CDR3 is TGTGCCAGCACGGGACAGGGGATAGAGCCCCAGCATTTT.

Concerning this clone itself: The germline gene is not matched at one end of the junction; a read error may be the cause. The chain is built from TRBV19 and TRBJ1-2, with D possibly matching TRBD1 (5 bases). The CDR3 has 14 amino acids. Germline CDR1 reads LNHDA; CDR2 reads SQIVND (reference sequence). CDR3 sequence (DNA): TGTGCCAGTACTATAGCGGGGGGGGGACCTGGCTACACCTTC. It codes for CASTIAGGGPGYTF.

The rearrangement links TRBV5-1 to TRBJ2-1, with TRBD1 as a possible D gene (5 bases). The CDR3 covers 15 residues. V was clipped by 0 bases and J by 3 bases, with 10 bases between them. The germline CDR1 and CDR2 sequences are SGHRS and YFSETQ. In DNA form, the CDR3 reads TGCGCCAGCAGCTTGGGCAGGGCAAACTACAATGAGCAGTTCTTC. It yields the protein CASSLGRANYNEQFF.

The sample holds one count of this clone. The CDR3 loop reads CASSLGLAGAYEQYF. The CDR3 region has the DNA TGTGCCAGCAGCTTGGGTCTAGCGGGGGCCTACGAGCAGTACTTC. This chain links TRBV5-6 with TRBJ2-7; 10 nucleotides agree with TRBD2. Looked up from germline, CDR1 is SGHDT and CDR2 is YYEEEE. The CDR3 length is 15 residues. Losses at the gene ends were 0 bases for V and 2 bases for J; bases not matched to a gene: 2.

The chain combines TRBV27 with TRBJ1-2; TRBD1 agrees at 7 bases. This CDR3 region has 14 residues. CDR1 and CDR2 (germline): MNHEY, SMNVEV (reference sequence). J was trimmed by 8 bases and V by 6 bases; bases with no gene match: 12. In nucleotides, the CDR3 is TGTGCCAGCAGCCGGACAGGCTTTGCGCGGGGCTACACCTTC. Translating gives CASSRTGFARGYTF.

The CDR3 bases are TGTGCCAGCAGTAAGGACAGGGGCACCGGGGAGCTGTTTTTT. Translated, it gives CASSKDRGTGELFF. V and J are TRBV6-1 and TRBJ2-2; 9 nucleotides match TRBD1. The CDR3 has 14 amino acids. Germline lookup yields CDR1 MNHNS and CDR2 SASEGT. The trim removed 5 bases at V and 4 bases at J, leaving 2 bases unmatched.

The chain carries TRBV29-1 and TRBJ1-1; D not certain. The V gene lost 3 bases and the J gene lost 4 bases, with 15 bases spanning the gap. This CDR3 contains 14 residues. Per germline, CDR1 SQVTM and CDR2 ANQGSEA. The CDR3, as DNA: TGCAGCGTTGACCTCCCGAAACGGAGCACTGAAGCTTTCTTT. This sequence encodes CSVDLPKRSTEAFF.

The chain carries TRBV18 and TRBJ2-3, with TRBD2 matching over 9 bases. V shed 4 bases and J 0 bases; nucleotides not matched to a gene: 2. The CDR3 is made up of 15 amino acids. The germline V gene has CDR1 KGHSH and CDR2 LQKENI. The CDR3 region is CASSRAGGSTDTQYF. CDR3 coding DNA: TGTGCCAGCTCACGAGCGGGGGGTAGCACAGATACGCAGTATTTT.

Regarding this clone: Distinct nucleotide sequences in the sample also encode this CDR3. The rearrangement joins TRBV5-1 to TRBJ2-7, with 8 bases fitting TRBD1. This CDR3 contains 14 residues. Germline V gene lookup returns CDR1 SGHRS and CDR2 YFSETQ. J gave up 5 bases and V 2 bases, and 6 bases lay outside the gene matches. Here the CDR3 DNA reads TGCGCCAGCAGCTTAGGAGGACAGGGTAACGAGCAGTACTTC. It specifies CASSLGGQGNEQYF. Looking up the rest from reference TRBV5-1 and TRBJ2-7 gives the full variable domain: KAGVTQTPRYLIKTRGQQVTLSCSPISGHRSVSWYQQTPGQGLQFLFEYFSETQRNKGNFPGRFSGRQFSNSRSEMNVSTLELGDSALYLCASSLGGQGNEQYFGPGTRLTVT.

This clone was recorded a few times. J is TRBJ2-2 and V is TRBV6-1, with 11 bases fitting TRBD1. The CDR3 has 15 amino acids. Germline V lookup: CDR1 MNHNS, CDR2 SASEGT. J was trimmed by 6 bases and V by 3 bases; bases with no gene match: 3. CDR3 amino acids: CASSEGQGESGELFF. The CDR3 nucleotides are TGTGCCAGCAGTGAGGGACAGGGGGAATCCGGGGAGCTGTTTTTT.

This rearrangement joins TRBV27 to TRBJ1-1, with 7 nucleotides matching TRBD1. This CDR3 comprises 15 residues. Germline V gene lookup returns CDR1 MNHEY and CDR2 SMNVEV (reference sequence). Trimming at V came to 5 bases and at J to 1 base, leaving 7 bases not matched to a gene. The CDR3 DNA is TGTGCCAGCAGTCTCGTTTGGACAGGGAACACTGAAGCTTTCTTT. Translation: CASSLVWTGNTEAFF.

The V and J genes are TRBV4-1 and TRBJ1-4, with 9 bases lining up with TRBD1. The CDR3 covers 14 residues. The V gene end was trimmed by 0 bases and the J gene end by 8 bases; junction bases not matched to a gene: 1. Germline assignment: CDR1 MGHRA and CDR2 YSYEKL. The CDR3 protein is CASSQEGQGEKLFF. Written as DNA, the CDR3 is TGCGCCAGCAGCCAAGAGGGACAGGGCGAAAAACTGTTTTTT.

The chain uses TRBV14 and TRBJ2-7, with D perhaps matching TRBD1 (6 bases). This CDR3 is built from 15 residues. From germline, CDR1 is SGHDN and CDR2 FVKESK. V dropped 4 bases and J dropped 2 bases, with 15 bases sitting between them. This CDR3 is CASSLGQIPPYEQYF. DNA for the CDR3: TGTGCCAGCAGCCTCGGACAGATTCCTCCCTACGAGCAGTACTTC.

This clone was seen just once. The chain employs TRBV2 and TRBJ2-1, with 7 bases identical to TRBD1. Germline loops: CDR1 SNHLY, CDR2 FYNNEI. V was pared by 4 bases and J by 1 base, with 10 bases of the junction left unmatched. The CDR3 contains 17 residues. The CDR3 region is CASSGDSALWSYNEQFF. The DNA of the CDR3 is TGTGCCAGCAGTGGGGACAGCGCCTTATGGTCCTACAATGAGCAGTTCTTC.

The chain uses TRBV19 and TRBJ1-5; 7 positions match TRBD1. The CDR3 has 13 amino acids. V was clipped by 3 bases and J by 6 bases; unmatched bases: 2. Per germline, CDR1 LNHDA and CDR2 SQIVND (reference sequence). CDR3 amino acids: CASSMTGPQPQHF. CDR3 coding DNA: TGTGCCAGTAGTATGACAGGGCCTCAGCCCCAGCATTTT.

This clone was found a few times. This CDR3 is CASSTNSGGATDTQYF. CDR3 DNA sequence: TGTGCCAGCAGTACCAATAGCGGGGGTGCCACGGATACGCAGTATTTT. V is TRBV28 and J is TRBJ2-3; 9 bases fit TRBD2. From germline, CDR1 is MDHEN and CDR2 SYDVKM. The V segment lost 5 bases and the J segment 6 bases; nucleotides outside the gene matches: 12. The CDR3 length is 16 residues.